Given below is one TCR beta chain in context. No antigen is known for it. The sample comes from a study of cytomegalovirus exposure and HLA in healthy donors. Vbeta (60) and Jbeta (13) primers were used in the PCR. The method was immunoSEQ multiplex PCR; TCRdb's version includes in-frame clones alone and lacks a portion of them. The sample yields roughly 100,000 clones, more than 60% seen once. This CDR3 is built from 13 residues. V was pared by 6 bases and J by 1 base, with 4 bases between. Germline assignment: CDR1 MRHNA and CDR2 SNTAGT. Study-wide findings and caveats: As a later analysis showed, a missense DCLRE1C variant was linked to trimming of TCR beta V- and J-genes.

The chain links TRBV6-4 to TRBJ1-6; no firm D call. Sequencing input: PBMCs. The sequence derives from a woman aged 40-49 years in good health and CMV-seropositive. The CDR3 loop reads CASRESYNSPLHF. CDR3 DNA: TGTGCCAGCAGGGAGTCCTATAATTCACCCCTCCACTTT.